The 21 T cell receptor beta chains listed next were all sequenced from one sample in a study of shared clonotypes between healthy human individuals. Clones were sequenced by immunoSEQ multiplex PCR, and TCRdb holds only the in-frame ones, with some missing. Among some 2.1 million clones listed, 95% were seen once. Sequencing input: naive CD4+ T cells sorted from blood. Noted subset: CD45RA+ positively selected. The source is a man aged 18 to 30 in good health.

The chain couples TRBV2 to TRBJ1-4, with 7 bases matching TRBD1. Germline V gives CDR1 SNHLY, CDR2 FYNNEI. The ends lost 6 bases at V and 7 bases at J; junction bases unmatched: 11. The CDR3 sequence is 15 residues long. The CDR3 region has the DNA TGTGCCAGCAGGGAACGAGAGGGGGCTGGTGAAAAACTGTTTTTT. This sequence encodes CASREREGAGEKLFF.

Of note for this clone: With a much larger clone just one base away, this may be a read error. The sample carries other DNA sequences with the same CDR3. CDR3 loop: CASSSQGYNSPLHF. DNA of the CDR3: TGCGCCAGCAGCTCACAGGGGTATAATTCACCCCTCCACTTT. The chain has TRBV5-1 and TRBJ1-6, with 7 bases matching TRBD1. CDR1 and CDR2 from the germline V gene are SGHRS and YFSETQ. The CDR3 contains 14 residues. J lost 4 bases, V lost 3 bases, and 1 base had no gene match.

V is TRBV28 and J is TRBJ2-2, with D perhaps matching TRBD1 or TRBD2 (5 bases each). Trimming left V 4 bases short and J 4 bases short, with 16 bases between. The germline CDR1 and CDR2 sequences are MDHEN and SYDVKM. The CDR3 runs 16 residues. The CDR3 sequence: CASSSPAAGSTGELFF. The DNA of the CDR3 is TGTGCCAGCAGTTCCCCTGCTGCAGGGAGCACCGGGGAGCTGTTTTTT.

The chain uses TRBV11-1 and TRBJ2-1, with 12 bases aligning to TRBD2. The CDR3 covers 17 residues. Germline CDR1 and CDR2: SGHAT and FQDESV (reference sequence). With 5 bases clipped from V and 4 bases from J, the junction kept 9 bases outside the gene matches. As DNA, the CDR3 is TGTGCCAGCAGCCGGACTAGCGGGGCCGTGGGTTACAATGAGCAGTTCTTC. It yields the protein CASSRTSGAVGYNEQFF.

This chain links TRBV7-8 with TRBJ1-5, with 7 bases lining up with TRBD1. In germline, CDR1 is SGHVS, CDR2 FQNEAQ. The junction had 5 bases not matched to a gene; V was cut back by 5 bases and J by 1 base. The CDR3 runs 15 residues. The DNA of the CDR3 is TGTGCCAGCAGCACGGACAGGTTCAGCAATCAGCCCCAGCATTTT. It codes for CASSTDRFSNQPQHF.

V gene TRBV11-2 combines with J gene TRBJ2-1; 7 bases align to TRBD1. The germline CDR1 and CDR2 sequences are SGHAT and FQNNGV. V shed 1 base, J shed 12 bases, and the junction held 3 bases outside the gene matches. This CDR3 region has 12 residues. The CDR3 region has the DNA TGTGCCAGCAGCTTAGTTGGGACAGCGCAGTTCTTC. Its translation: CASSLVGTAQFF. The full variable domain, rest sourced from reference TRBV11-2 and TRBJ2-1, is EAGVAQSPRYKIIEKRQSVAFWCNPISGHATLYWYQQILGQGPKLLIQFQNNGVVDDSQLPKDRFSAERLKGVDSTLKIQPAKLEDSAVYLCASSLVGTAQFFGPGTRLTVL.

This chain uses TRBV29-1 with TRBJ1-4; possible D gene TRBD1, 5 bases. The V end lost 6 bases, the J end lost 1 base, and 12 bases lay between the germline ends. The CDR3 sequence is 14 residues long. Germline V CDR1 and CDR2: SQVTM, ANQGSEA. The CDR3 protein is CSVSFQGTNEKLFF. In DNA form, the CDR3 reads TGCAGCGTCAGCTTCCAGGGAACTAATGAAAAACTGTTTTTT.

As DNA, the CDR3 is TGTGCCAGTAGTTCCCCGGGGGGTCCCGGCGGGGAGCAGTACTTC. It specifies CASSSPGGPGGEQYF. This rearrangement joins TRBV19 to TRBJ2-7; 7 positions agree with TRBD2. Losses at the gene ends were 5 bases for V and 7 bases for J; bases not matched to a gene: 14. This CDR3 is built from 15 residues. CDR1 is LNHDA and CDR2 is SQIVND in the germline V gene (reference sequence).

Here the CDR3 DNA reads TGTGCCAGCAGTGGGACAGGGGCCTACGAGCAGTACTTC. Its translation is CASSGTGAYEQYF. The chain couples TRBV2 to TRBJ2-7; TRBD1 matches at 9 bases. Germline trimming cut 4 bases from V and 2 bases from J; bases unmatched to any gene: 0. This CDR3 contains 13 residues. Germline V CDR1 and CDR2: SNHLY, FYNNEI.

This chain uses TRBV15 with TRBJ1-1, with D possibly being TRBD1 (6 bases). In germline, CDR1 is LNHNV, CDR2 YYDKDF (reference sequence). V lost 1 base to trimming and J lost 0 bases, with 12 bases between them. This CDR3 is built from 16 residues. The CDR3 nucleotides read TGTGCCACCAGCAGAGGTAGGGGGGACTTGAACACTGAAGCTTTCTTT. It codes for CATSRGRGDLNTEAFF. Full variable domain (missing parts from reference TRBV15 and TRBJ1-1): DAMVIQNPRYQVTQFGKPVTLSCSQTLNHNVMYWYQQKSSQAPKLLFHYYDKDFNNEADTPDNFQSRRPNTSFCFLDIRSPGLGDTAMYLCATSRGRGDLNTEAFFGQGTRLTVV.

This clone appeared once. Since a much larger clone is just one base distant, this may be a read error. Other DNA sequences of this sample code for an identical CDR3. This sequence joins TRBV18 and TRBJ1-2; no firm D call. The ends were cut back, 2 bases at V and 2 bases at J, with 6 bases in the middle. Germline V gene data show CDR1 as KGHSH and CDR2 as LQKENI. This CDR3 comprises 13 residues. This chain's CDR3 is CASSPDRNYGYTF. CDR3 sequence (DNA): TGTGCCAGCTCACCAGATAGGAACTATGGCTACACCTTC.

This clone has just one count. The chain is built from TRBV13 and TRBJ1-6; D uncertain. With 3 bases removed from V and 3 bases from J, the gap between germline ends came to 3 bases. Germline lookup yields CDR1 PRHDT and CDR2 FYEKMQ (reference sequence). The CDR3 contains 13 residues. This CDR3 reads CASSLGYNSPLHF. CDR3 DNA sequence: TGTGCCAGCAGCTTGGGCTATAATTCACCCCTCCACTTT.

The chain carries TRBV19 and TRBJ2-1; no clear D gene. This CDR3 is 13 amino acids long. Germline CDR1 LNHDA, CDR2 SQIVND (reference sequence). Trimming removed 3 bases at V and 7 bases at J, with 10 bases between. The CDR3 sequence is CASSITSKNEQFF. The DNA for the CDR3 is TGTGCCAGTAGTATCACTTCTAAGAATGAGCAGTTCTTC.

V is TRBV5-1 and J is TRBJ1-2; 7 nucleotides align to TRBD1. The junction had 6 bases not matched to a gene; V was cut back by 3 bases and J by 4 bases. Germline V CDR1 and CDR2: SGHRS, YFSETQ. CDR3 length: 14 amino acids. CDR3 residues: CASSSPGQLYGYTF. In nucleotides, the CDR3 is TGCGCCAGCAGCTCACCGGGACAGCTCTATGGCTACACCTTC.

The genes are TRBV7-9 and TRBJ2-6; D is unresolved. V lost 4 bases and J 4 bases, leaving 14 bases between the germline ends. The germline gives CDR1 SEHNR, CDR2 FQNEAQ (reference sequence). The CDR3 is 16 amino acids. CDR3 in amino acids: CASSSQTPGGANVLTF. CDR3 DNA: TGTGCCAGCAGCTCTCAGACGCCCGGGGGGGCCAACGTCCTGACTTTC.

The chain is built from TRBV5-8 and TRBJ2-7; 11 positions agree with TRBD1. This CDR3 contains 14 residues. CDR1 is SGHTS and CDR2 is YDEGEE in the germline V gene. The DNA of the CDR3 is TGTGCTCCGTCGGACAGGGGGCTCGAATACGAGCAGTACTTC. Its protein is CAPSDRGLEYEQYF.

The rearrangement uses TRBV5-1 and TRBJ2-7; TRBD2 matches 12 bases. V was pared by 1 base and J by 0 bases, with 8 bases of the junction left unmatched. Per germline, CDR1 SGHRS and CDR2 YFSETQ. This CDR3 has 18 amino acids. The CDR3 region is CASSLIRLAGAPSYEQYF. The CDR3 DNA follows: TGCGCCAGCAGCTTGATCCGACTAGCGGGAGCGCCCTCCTACGAGCAGTACTTC.

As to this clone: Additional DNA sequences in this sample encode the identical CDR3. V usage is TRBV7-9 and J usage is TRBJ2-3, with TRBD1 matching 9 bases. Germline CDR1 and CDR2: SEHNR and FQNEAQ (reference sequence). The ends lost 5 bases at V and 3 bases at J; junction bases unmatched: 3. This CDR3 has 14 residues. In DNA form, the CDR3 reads TGTGCCAGCAGCCTTGGACAGGGGACAGATACGCAGTATTTT. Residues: CASSLGQGTDTQYF. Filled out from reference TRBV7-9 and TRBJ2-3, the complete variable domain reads DTGVSQNPRHKITKRGQNVTFRCDPISEHNRLYWYRQTLGQGPEFLTYFQNEAQLEKSRLLSDRFSAERPKGSFSTLEIQRTEQGDSAMYLCASSLGQGTDTQYFGPGTRLTVL.

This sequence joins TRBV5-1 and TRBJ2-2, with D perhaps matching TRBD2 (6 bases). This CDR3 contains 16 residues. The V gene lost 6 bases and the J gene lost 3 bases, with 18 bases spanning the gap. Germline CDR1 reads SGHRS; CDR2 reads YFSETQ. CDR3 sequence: CASTATVWGDTGELFF. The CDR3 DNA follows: TGCGCCAGCACCGCTACCGTCTGGGGGGACACCGGGGAGCTGTTTTTT.

The CDR3 DNA reads TGCAGCGCGACAGGACGTACGTACGAGCAGTACTTC. It specifies CSATGRTYEQYF. V and J are TRBV29-1 and TRBJ2-7, with a possible D match to TRBD1 (6 bases). Looked up from germline, CDR1 is SQVTM and CDR2 is ANQGSEA. V dropped 7 bases and J dropped 4 bases, with 14 bases sitting between them. CDR3 length: 12 amino acids.

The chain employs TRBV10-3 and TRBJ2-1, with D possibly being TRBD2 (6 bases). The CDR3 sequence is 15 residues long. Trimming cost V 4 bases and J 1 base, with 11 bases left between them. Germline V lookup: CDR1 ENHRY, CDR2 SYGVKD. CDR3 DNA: TGTGCCATCAGTGCGGGGGTCCCTTCCTACAATGAGCAGTTCTTC. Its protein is CAISAGVPSYNEQFF.